This is a list of T cell receptor beta chains from one sample in a study of tumor-infiltrating lymphocytes in primary liver carcinoma. Each CDR3 protein is one row after TCRdb ran MiXCR on the multiplex PCR reads. The table lists roughly 24,000 distinct CDR3 sequences, 77% of them singletons. The sequenced sample was liver tumor tissue from sampling region 5. All receptors come from a woman aged 25 to 39 with primary liver carcinoma and hepatitis B virus infection. Both conserved end residues are part of each CDR3. The D gene is left open where the match is weak. The size entry is marked missing in some rows and otherwise reads once, few, many or a size class.

>TRBJ2-1|-|-|TRBV5-4
CASSFTGLGINEQFF
TGTGCCAGTAGCTTCACAGGGTTGGGGATCAATGAGCAGTTCTTC
>TRBJ2-7|-|-|TRBV11-1
CTSSLGYLRDQYF
TGTACTAGTAGCTTAGGATACCTCCGCGACCAGTACTTC
>TRBJ2-2|many|TRBD2|TRBV28
CASSLADPLAVMNTGELFF
TGTGCCAGCAGTTTGGCCGACCCGCTAGCGGTTATGAACACCGGGGAGCTGTTTTTT
>TRBJ2-5|-|TRBD2|TRBV5-1
CASSLTLTSPSGLWEKRETQYF
TGCGCCAGCAGCTTGACCCTGACCAGCCCTAGCGGGTTGTGGGAGAAGAGAGAGACCCAGTACTTC
>TRBJ2-5|-|-|TRBV11-1
CDSSWAGRTGTQNF
TGTGACAGCAGCTGGGCAGGGCGCACTGGGACCCAGAACTTC
>TRBJ2-3|-|-|TRBV4-3
CASSQSVWLGDPGGTQYF
TGCGCCAGCAGCCAGTCTGTCTGGCTGGGTGATCCCGGTGGTACGCAGTATTTT
>TRBJ2-1|-|-|TRBV5-4
CTSSLAGTRDNKQFF
TGTACCAGCAGCTTGGCCGGCACTAGAGACAATAAGCAGTTCTTC
>TRBJ2-3|-|TRBD1|TRBV5-1
CTSSIGHRDRVTDTQYF
TGCACCAGCAGCATAGGTCATCGGGACAGGGTCACAGATACGCAGTATTTT
>TRBJ2-2|-|-|TRBV30
CAWSTGLGTGELLF
TGTGCCTGGAGTACAGGTTTAGGCACCGGAGAGCTGCTTTTT
>TRBJ2-3|-|-|TRBV4-1
CASSQLGMVTEDSDMQYF
TGCGCCAGCAGCCAACTGGGCATGGTAACTGAAGACTCGGATATGCAGTATTTT
>TRBJ2-1|-|TRBD1|TRBV9
CASNVEGQGRNEQSF
TGTGCCAGCAACGTAGAGGGACAGGGCCGCAATGAGCAGTCCTTC
>TRBJ2-3|once|-|TRBV5-4
CTSSVGGHPSPTDTQYF
TGTACCAGCAGCGTAGGCGGACACCCTTCACCCACAGATACGCAGTATTTT
>TRBJ2-7|-|-|TRBV11-3
CVNSLRPGEAYEQYF
TGTGTCAACAGCTTACGTCCAGGTGAGGCCTACGAACAGTACTTC
>TRBJ2-5|-|-|TRBV10-3
CAICESATRQETQYF
TGTGCCATCTGTGAGTCAGCTACCAGGCAAGAGACCCAGTACTTC
>TRBJ2-1|-|TRBD2|TRBV4-3
CASSQDWDYAYDEHFF
TGCGCCAGCAGTCAAGATTGGGACTACGCCTACGATGAGCATTTCTTC
>TRBJ2-7|-|TRBD2|TRBV4-3
CASRQAMTGGHVSYEQYF
TGCGCCAGCCGCCAAGCTATGACGGGGGGTCACGTTAGCTACGAGCAGTACTTC
>TRBJ2-7|-|-|TRBV11-1
CVSSFMGYEQYF
TGTGTCAGCAGCTTCATGGGTTACGAACAGTATTTC
>TRBJ2-7|-|TRBD2|TRBV7-8
CASNSRLAGPTEQYF
TGTGCCAGCAACTCCCGACTAGCGGGACCTACAGAGCAGTACTTC
>TRBJ1-5|-|-|TRBV6-2/TRBV6-3
CASSLGGSNQPQHF
TGTGCCAGCAGTTTGGGAGGGAGCAATCAGCCCCAGCATTTT
>TRBJ2-2|-|-|TRBV7-8
CGSNLWGHTPNTGELFF
TGCGGCAGCAATTTGTGGGGCCACACGCCGAACACCGGGGAGCTGTTTTTT
>TRBJ2-5|-|TRBD2|TRBV11-2
CAGSRDISGATLYF
TGTGCCGGCAGCCGTGATATTAGCGGGGCGACCCTGTACTTC
>TRBJ2-1|many|-|TRBV9
CASSVIPTGGGNNEQFF
TGTGCCAGCAGCGTAATCCCGACGGGTGGAGGGAACAATGAGCAGTTCTTC
>TRBJ2-3|-|-|TRBV12-3/TRBV12-4
CASSSPPPSRNTQYF
TGTGCCAGCAGTTCTCCCCCTCCTAGCAGAAATACGCAGTATTTT
>TRBJ1-2|-|-|TRBV6-1
CVSSERFLVLRSKYGYTF
TGTGTCAGCAGTGAACGGTTCCTGGTCCTCAGATCTAAGTATGGCTACACCTTC
>TRBJ1-1|-|-|TRBV20-1
CSAREGWGAGNTEAFF
TGCAGTGCTAGAGAGGGCTGGGGGGCGGGCAACACTGAAGCTTTCTTT
>TRBJ2-7|few|-|TRBV2
CAVWDFHYEQYF
TGTGCCGTCTGGGACTTTCACTACGAGCAGTACTTC
>TRBJ1-1|-|-|TRBV7-9
CVSCTSNTEAFF
TGCGTCAGCTGTACTTCAAACACTGAAGCTTTCTTT
>TRBJ2-3|-|-|TRBV12-3/TRBV12-4
CVSSFAPPSTDTQYF
TGTGTCAGCAGTTTTGCCCCCCCTAGCACAGATACGCAGTATTTT
>TRBJ1-3|-|-|TRBV10-3
CAISESVSGNILYF
TGTGCCATCAGCGAGTCAGTTTCTGGAAACATCTTATATTTT
>TRBJ2-3|medium-sized|-|TRBV10-3
CAISELYGDTQYF
TGTGCCATCAGTGAGCTGTACGGGGATACGCAGTATTTT
>TRBJ2-1|once|TRBD2|TRBV11-3
CAIGSGLAGAEQFF
TGTGCCATCGGCTCTGGGCTAGCGGGAGCGGAGCAGTTCTTC
>TRBJ2-7|-|-|TRBV11-2
CASSSLLGTVDSYEQYF
TGTGCCAGCAGCTCCTTACTTGGGACGGTGGACTCCTACGAGCAGTACTTC
>TRBJ2-4|-|-|TRBV6-1
CTISGRRVLVAKNIQYF
TGTACCATTTCTGGGCGGAGGGTCCTGGTAGCCAAAAACATTCAGTACTTC
>TRBJ2-5|-|-|TRBV12-3/TRBV12-4
CASSIHPGSEETQYF
TGTGCCAGCAGCATCCACCCCGGGAGCGAAGAGACGCAATACTTC
>TRBJ2-2|few|-|TRBV7-2
CASSLGAGNGELFF
TGTGCCAGCAGCTTAGGCGCAGGGAACGGGGAGCTGTTTTTT
>TRBJ2-3|-|-|TRBV4-3
CASSQGDMGHSDTQYF
TGCGCCAGCAGCCAAGGAGACATGGGGCATTCAGATACGCAGTATTTT
>TRBJ2-3|-|-|TRBV7-8
CASSIVVGGRTDTLYF
TGTGCCAGCAGCATTGTAGTGGGAGGGAGGACAGATACGCTGTATTTT
>TRBJ2-1|many|-|TRBV4-1
CASSHEPIGGDYYNEQFF
TGCGCCAGCAGCCATGAACCGATAGGCGGTGACTACTACAATGAGCAGTTCTTC
>TRBJ2-1|-|TRBD1|TRBV11-2
CASSLEQGARRERGRYNEQFF
TGTGCCAGCAGCTTAGAACAGGGGGCAAGGCGGGAGAGGGGGCGTTACAATGAGCAGTTCTTC
>TRBJ2-5|-|TRBD1|TRBV29-1
CGVARWTGETQYF
TGCGGCGTCGCCAGATGGACAGGGGAGACTCAGTACTTC
>TRBJ2-5|-|TRBD2|TRBV6-2/TRBV6-3
CASCFQGGIHETQYF
TGTGCCAGCTGTTTTCAGGGAGGGATCCATGAGACCCAGTACTTC
>TRBJ1-2|-|-|TRBV6-1
CASGERFLVLRSNHSYTF
TGTGCCAGCGGTGAACGGTTCCTGGTCCTTAGATCTAACCATAGCTACACCTTC
>TRBJ2-5|few|TRBD2|TRBV11-2
CASSYSRGSGRETQYF
TGTGCCAGCAGCTACTCCCGTGGTAGCGGGAGAGAGACCCAGTACTTC
>TRBJ2-6|-|-|TRBV6-2/TRBV6-3
CAGSCGGLGVNVLTF
TGTGCCGGCAGTTGCGGTGGGCTTGGGGTCAACGTCCTGACTTTC
>TRBJ2-7|-|-|TRBV6-5
CASSHKDSSSYEQYF
TGCGCCAGCAGCCACAAGGACAGCAGCTCCTACGAGCAGTACTTC
>TRBJ2-3|-|-|TRBV7-3
CVSSPYKGGTDTQYF
TGTGTCAGCAGCCCCTATAAAGGCGGCACAGATACACAGTACTTT
>TRBJ1-5|many|-|TRBV6-2/TRBV6-3
CASSYSGYQPQHF
TGTGCCAGCAGTTACTCAGGGTACCAGCCCCAGCATTTT
>TRBJ1-2|-|-|TRBV4-3
CASSQGEGKGRTATNYGYTF
TGCGCCAGCAGCCAAGGCGAAGGAAAGGGCAGGACCGCCACTAACTACGGCTACACCTTC
>TRBJ1-4|many|-|TRBV15
CATSRDRGEKLFF
TGTGCCACCAGCAGAGATCGAGGTGAAAAACTGTTTTTT
>TRBJ2-5|-|-|TRBV6-5
CASRPLGVREIQYF
TGTGCTAGCAGACCCCTTGGGGTCCGAGAGATCCAGTACTTC
>TRBJ1-1|-|-|TRBV9
CTSSVTHSGTEAFF
TGTACCAGCAGCGTAACCCACTCGGGCACTGAAGCTTTCTTT
>TRBJ2-1|-|TRBD2|TRBV30
CAWSRGATSERNEQLF
TGTGCCTGGAGCCGAGGGGCGACTAGCGAGAGAAATGAGCAGTTATTC
>TRBJ1-3|once|-|TRBV10-3
CAISESVTGNTIYF
TGTGCCATCAGTGAGTCGGTCACTGGAAACACCATATATTTT
>TRBJ2-7|once|TRBD2|TRBV28
CASATSGRPLQYEQYF
TGTGCCAGCGCCACCTCCGGGAGGCCCTTGCAGTACGAGCAGTATTTC